The 7 T cell receptor beta chains listed next were all sequenced from one sample in a study of T-cell memory formation after mild COVID-19 (dated by TCRdb to 2020 to 2022). Library generation was performed with 5' RACE. The sequencer listed for this sample is Illumina NovaSeq 6000. TCRdb trimmed public reads at Q25 via fastp, called clones via MiXCR and kept in-frame beta chains. Rows are unified per CDR3 protein, each entry keeping the most common DNA and genes. The table for this sample lists 350,000 to 400,000 distinct CDR3 sequences; around 15% of them were counted only once. Of the sample, about 22% is held by the ten largest clones. Specimen: PBMCs or a T cell subset sorted from them (not recorded which). Receptors were obtained from a young man who had mild COVID-19 (a few samples of this study predate the infection). The sample titles of this study are shuffled in the database, so cell type and time point are left out; the donor was told from shared clones.

This clonotype was recorded a few times. The chain employs TRBV3-1 and TRBJ2-3, with 12 bases that match TRBD2. The germline V gene has CDR1 LGHDT and CDR2 YNNKEL (reference sequence). V trimming: 4 bases; J trimming: 8 bases; junction bases outside the gene matches: 10. The CDR3 is 16 amino acids. CDR3: CASSLEWASGGATQYF. The CDR3 DNA is TGTGCCAGCAGCCTGGAGTGGGCTAGCGGGGGGGCTACGCAGTATTTT.

V usage is TRBV5-1 and J usage is TRBJ2-5; 10 positions agree with TRBD2. With V trimmed by 0 bases and J by 4 bases, 9 bases remained unmatched. There are 17 residues in the CDR3. Germline CDR1 and CDR2: SGHRS and YFSETQ. CDR3 coding DNA: TGCGCCAGCAGCTTGGCCCCTACTAGCGGGGTATCAGAGACCCAGTACTTC. This encodes CASSLAPTSGVSETQYF. The full variable domain, completed using reference TRBV5-1 and TRBJ2-5, is KAGVTQTPRYLIKTRGQQVTLSCSPISGHRSVSWYQQTPGQGLQFLFEYFSETQRNKGNFPGRFSGRQFSNSRSEMNVSTLELGDSALYLCASSLAPTSGVSETQYFGPGTRLLVL.

The chain joins TRBV7-6 to TRBJ2-1; TRBD2 matches at 7 bases. The CDR3 is 19 amino acids. Per germline, CDR1 SGHVS and CDR2 FNYEAQ. J lost 5 bases, V lost 1 base, and 17 bases had no gene match. In nucleotides, the CDR3 is TGTGCCAGCAGCTTAGATCTCCGGAGGGCTAAGCGGGGCGACAATGAGCAGTTCTTC. It codes for CASSLDLRRAKRGDNEQFF. Supplemented by reference TRBV7-6 and TRBJ2-1, the full variable domain reads GAGVSQSPRYKVTKRGQDVALRCDPISGHVSLYWYRQALGQGPEFLTYFNYEAQQDKSGLPNDRFSAERPEGSISTLTIQRTEQRDSAMYRCASSLDLRRAKRGDNEQFFGPGTRLTVL.

The chain links TRBV24-1 to TRBJ2-3; D ambiguous. The V gene's germline CDR1 is KGHDR and CDR2 SFDVKD. The V gene lost 5 bases and the J gene lost 2 bases, with 7 bases spanning the gap. The CDR3 is 13 residues long. In DNA, the CDR3 is TGTGCCACCAGTGCGGGTGACACAGATACGCAGTATTTT. Amino acids: CATSAGDTDTQYF.

The chain joins TRBV10-3 to TRBJ2-3, with 8 bases fitting TRBD2. Germline-derived CDR1 and CDR2 are ENHRY and SYGVKD. The CDR3 has 17 residues. V lost 0 bases to trimming and J lost 3 bases; unmatched junction nucleotides: 8. The CDR3 nucleotides read TGTGCCATCAGTGAGTCCCGGACTAGCAGGTCGACAGATACGCAGTATTTT. Translation gives CAISESRTSRSTDTQYF.

This clonotype was seen ten or more times. This sequence joins TRBV28 and TRBJ1-2; D uncertain. CDR1 and CDR2 (germline): MDHEN, SYDVKM. The germline V and J ends were trimmed by 4 bases and 4 bases, with 16 bases remaining between them. The CDR3 is made up of 15 amino acids. The CDR3 DNA reads TGTGCCAGCAGTTCCTCAGGCAGGAGACTCTATGGCTACACCTTC. Its translation: CASSSSGRRLYGYTF.

This clonotype was seen a handful of times. The CDR3 bases are TGCAGTGCCATCCCACTAGCGGGGGGCAATGAGCAGTTCTTC. Translating it yields CSAIPLAGGNEQFF. V usage is TRBV20-1 and J usage is TRBJ2-1; TRBD2 matches 12 bases. The V and J ends lost 6 bases and 6 bases, in that order; junction bases with no gene match: 6. The CDR3 is 14 residues long. Germline lookup yields CDR1 DFQATT and CDR2 SNEGSKA (reference sequence).